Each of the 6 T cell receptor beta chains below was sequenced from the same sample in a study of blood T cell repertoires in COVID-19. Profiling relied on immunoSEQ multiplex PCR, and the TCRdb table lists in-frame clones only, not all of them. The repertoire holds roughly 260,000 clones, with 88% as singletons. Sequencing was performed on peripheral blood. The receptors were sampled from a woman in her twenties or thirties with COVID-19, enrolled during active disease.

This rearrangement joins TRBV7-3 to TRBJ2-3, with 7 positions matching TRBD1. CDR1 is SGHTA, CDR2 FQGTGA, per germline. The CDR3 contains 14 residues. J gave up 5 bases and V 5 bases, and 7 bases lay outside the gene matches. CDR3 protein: CASSIQGWGDTQYF. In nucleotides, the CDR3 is TGTGCCAGCAGCATACAGGGGTGGGGAGATACGCAGTATTTT.

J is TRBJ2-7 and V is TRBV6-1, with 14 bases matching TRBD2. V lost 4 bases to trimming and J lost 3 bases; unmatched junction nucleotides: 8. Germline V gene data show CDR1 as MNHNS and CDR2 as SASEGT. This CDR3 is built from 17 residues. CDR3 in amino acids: CASSGETSGRAIYEQYF. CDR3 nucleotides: TGTGCCAGCAGTGGGGAGACTAGCGGGAGGGCCATCTACGAGCAGTACTTC.

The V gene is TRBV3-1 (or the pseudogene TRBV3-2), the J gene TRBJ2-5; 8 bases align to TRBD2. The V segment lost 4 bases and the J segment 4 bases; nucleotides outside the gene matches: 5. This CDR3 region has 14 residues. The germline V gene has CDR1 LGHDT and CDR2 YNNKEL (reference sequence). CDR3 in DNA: TGTGCCAGCAGCCCCTCGGGAGGGAGAGAGACCCAGTACTTC. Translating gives CASSPSGGRETQYF.

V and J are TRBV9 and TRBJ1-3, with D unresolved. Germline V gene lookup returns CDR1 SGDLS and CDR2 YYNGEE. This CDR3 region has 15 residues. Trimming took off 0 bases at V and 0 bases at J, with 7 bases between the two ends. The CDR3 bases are TGTGCCAGCAGCGTAGATTCGTCCTCTGGAAACACCATATATTTT. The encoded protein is CASSVDSSSGNTIYF.

The CDR3 spells CASSPTSNTEAFF. DNA of the CDR3: TGCGCCAGCAGTCCTACTTCGAACACTGAAGCTTTCTTT. The rearrangement joins TRBV10-1 to TRBJ1-1; D is unclear. This CDR3 is 13 amino acids long. Trimming stripped 5 bases from V and 1 base from J, with 8 bases between. In germline, CDR1 is WNHNN, CDR2 SYGVQD (reference sequence).

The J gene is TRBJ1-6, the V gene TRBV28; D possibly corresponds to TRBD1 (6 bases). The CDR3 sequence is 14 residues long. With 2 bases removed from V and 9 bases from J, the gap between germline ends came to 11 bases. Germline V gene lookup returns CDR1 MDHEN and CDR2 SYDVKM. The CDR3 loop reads CASSLSRGASPLHF. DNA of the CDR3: TGTGCCAGCAGTTTAAGCCGGGGGGCTTCACCCCTCCACTTT.